Sequencing of this T cell receptor (beta chain) was carried out in a study of shared clonotypes between healthy human individuals. It was at deep level that the assay was run. It was across several immunoSEQ plates that each subset's genomic DNA was evenly split. Assay: immunoSEQ multiplex PCR; the TCRdb copy retains only in-frame clones and omits some. The table includes about 2.3 million clones, 85% to 95% detected once. Regarding the study as a whole: The study generally estimated greater richness for naive than memory subsets. Non-shared clonotypes displayed generation probabilities falling below those of clonotypes present in all four donors.

This clone was recorded only once. Its target is unknown. The TCR comes from a young man in good health. Some clones in this sample may be carry-over from other donors' samples. The sequenced material came from naive CD4+ T cells from PBMCs. The subset denotes: CD45RA+ positively selected.

Here the CDR3 DNA reads TGTGCCAGCAGGCCTCCGGGACAGAACACCGGGGAGCTGTTTTTT. Its translation is CASRPPGQNTGELFF. This chain uses TRBV5-8 with TRBJ2-2; D is possibly TRBD1 (6 bases). Between the trimmed V and J ends, which lost 5 bases and 1 base, there was a span of 12 bases. The CDR3 has 15 residues. Germline assignment: CDR1 SGHTS and CDR2 YDEGEE. Filled out from reference TRBV5-8 and TRBJ2-2, the complete variable domain reads EAGVTQSPTHLIKTRGQQATLRCSPISGHTSVYWYQQALGLGLQFLLWYDEGEERNRGNFPPRFSGRQFPNYSSELNVNALELEDSALYLCASRPPGQNTGELFFGEGSRLTVL.